Described below is a single TCR beta chain sequence and its context. This clone's antigen is unknown. No base quality values were provided; no much bigger clone lies one nucleotide off. Clipping removes 6 bases from V and 0 bases from J, with 11 as the unmatched junction base count. The germline V gene (reference sequence) yields MNHEY for CDR1 and SMNVEV for CDR2. From the cysteine through the phenylalanine, the CDR3 covers 17 amino acids. Of the read, only the CDR3 DNA is kept; its 51 bases are in frame from base 1. This entry is derived from a study of OX40 agonist ivuxolimab in advanced cancers. Looking at the study overall: The costimulatory receptor OX40 (CD134) was targeted by ivuxolimab, a fully human IgG2 agonistic monoclonal antibody. Intravenous ivuxolimab was administered to patients every 2 weeks at six dose levels: 0.01, 0.1, 0.3, 1.5, 3 and 10 mg/kg. Patients were allowed to have had prior anti-PD-1, anti-PD-L1 or anti-CTLA-4 therapy, and 40% of the dose-escalation patients had previously received checkpoint inhibitors. Of the approximately 50 dose-escalation patients, hepatocellular carcinoma was present in around 20, melanoma in around 15, renal cell carcinoma in 9 and head and neck cancer in 9. The paper covers the monotherapy dose-escalation part of the phase I ivuxolimab trial, which included N of about 50 patients. Partial responses occurred in three dose-escalation patients, of whom one had hepatocellular carcinoma and two had cutaneous melanoma. A male proportion of 82.7% and a mean age of around 60 years, ranging from roughly 23 to 79, were recorded for the dose-escalation cohort. Peripheral TCRbeta sequencing was intended to test whether TCR sequence diversity was altered and clonal T-cell expansion was caused by ivuxolimab.

Patients with autoimmune disease history or receiving systemic immunosuppression were excluded from the trial. Peripheral blood for TCR sequencing was collected from all dose cohorts at baseline, on cycle 4 day 1, and on cycle 7 day 1. The samples were taken from a phase I, first-in-human, multicenter, open-label dose-escalation trial of ivuxolimab. Adults with locally advanced or metastatic melanoma, renal cell carcinoma, hepatocellular carcinoma or head and neck squamous cell carcinoma were enrolled in the trial. Before TCR sequencing, CD4+ T cells and CD8+ T cells from peripheral blood were sorted into separate populations. For sequencing of the TCRbeta CDR3 region, genomic DNA was extracted from the sorted cells. The immunoSEQ Assay was used for sequencing of TCRbeta CDR3 regions. The source is immuneACCESS, and TCRdb retained only in-frame sequences with V and J called. Part of the clones is not carried over; for the studies checked, unresolved V genes explain less than half of this, and the remainder is unexplained. Counted in this sample were more than 95,000 clones; approximately 90% of them appeared once. The ten largest clones take up just under 0.8% of the sample.

Summary of the overall study and its limitations: After ivuxolimab, CD8+ T cells had more expanded clones than CD4+ T cells on average. Antigen specificity was not determined for the clonally expanded peripheral T cells. At doses from 0.1 to 3.0 mg/kg, clonal expansion was seen in both CD4+ and CD8+ blood T cells between baseline and week 6. In the 0.1-3.0 mg/kg groups, partial responders had among the lowest normalized peripheral clonal expansion, particularly in CD8+ T cells. Low levels of normalized T-cell clonal expansion were also seen in some patients who did not respond.

The chain links TRBV27 with TRBJ2-3, with 8 central nucleotides matching TRBD2. The receptor's source is an adult with an advanced solid tumor such as melanoma, head and neck, liver or kidney cancer. The material sequenced was CD4+ or CD8+ T cells sorted from blood, taken in a trial of the OX40 agonist ivuxolimab. The DNA reads TGTGCCAGCAGCTCTAGACTAGCGCGTACTAGCACAGATACGCAGTATTTT. Its translation is CASSSRLARTSTDTQYF.